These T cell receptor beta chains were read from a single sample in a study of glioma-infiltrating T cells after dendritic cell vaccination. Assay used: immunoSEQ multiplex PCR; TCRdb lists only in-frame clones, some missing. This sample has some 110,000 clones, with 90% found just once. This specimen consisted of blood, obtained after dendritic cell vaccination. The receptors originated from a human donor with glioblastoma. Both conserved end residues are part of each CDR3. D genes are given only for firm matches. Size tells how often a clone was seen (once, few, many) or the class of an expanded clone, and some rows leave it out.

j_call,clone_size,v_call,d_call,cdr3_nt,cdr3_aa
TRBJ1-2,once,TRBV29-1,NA,TGCAGCGTTAAAGACAGGTGGTATGGCTACACCTTC,CSVKDRWYGYTF
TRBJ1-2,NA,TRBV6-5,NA,TGTGCCAGCAGAAGCAGGGGTCTCTATGGCTACACCTTC,CASRSRGLYGYTF
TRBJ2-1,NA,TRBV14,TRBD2,TGTGCCAGCAGCCATGCGGGACTAGCGTTGTACAATGAGCAGTTCTTC,CASSHAGLALYNEQFF
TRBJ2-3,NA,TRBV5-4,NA,TGTGCCAGCAGCCGAGGCGGGCCCGGAGATACGCAGTATTTT,CASSRGGPGDTQYF
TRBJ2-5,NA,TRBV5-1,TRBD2,TGCGCCAGCAGCTTGGAAGGTAGCGGGGTAGAGACCCAGTACTTC,CASSLEGSGVETQYF
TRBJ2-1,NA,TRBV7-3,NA,TGTGCCAGCAGCCCCCCGGCGGGACCCGAGAGCGATGAGCAGTTCTTC,CASSPPAGPESDEQFF
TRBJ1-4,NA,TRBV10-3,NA,TGTGCCATCAGTGGGGACACGCAAAATGAAAAACTGTTTTTT,CAISGDTQNEKLFF
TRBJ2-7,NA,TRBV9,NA,TGTGCCAGCAGCCGCCGTGAGGGTTCCTACGAGCAGTACTTC,CASSRREGSYEQYF
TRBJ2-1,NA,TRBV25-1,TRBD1,TGTGCCAGCGGATTCCGGGACAGGGGGAGGAATGAGCAGTTCTTC,CASGFRDRGRNEQFF
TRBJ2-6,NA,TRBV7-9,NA,TGTGCCAGCAGCTTACAGGAACTCTCTGGGGCCAACGTCCTGACTTTC,CASSLQELSGANVLTF
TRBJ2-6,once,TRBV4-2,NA,TGTGCCAGCAGCCAGGCAGGGGATACGAGCTCTGGGGCCAACGTCCTGACTTTC,CASSQAGDTSSGANVLTF
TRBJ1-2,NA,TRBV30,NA,TGTGCCTGGAGAGCAGGGCTCAACTATGGCTACACCTTC,CAWRAGLNYGYTF
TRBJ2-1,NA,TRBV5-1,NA,TGCGCCAGCAGCTTAGAGGGCAATGAGCAGTTCTTC,CASSLEGNEQFF
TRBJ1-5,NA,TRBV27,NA,TGTGCCAGCAGCCCGACAGGATCAGTAGGGCCCCAGCATTTT,CASSPTGSVGPQHF
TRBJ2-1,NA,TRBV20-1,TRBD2,TGCAGTGCCGAGGGTAGCGGGGATCAGTTCTTC,CSAEGSGDQFF
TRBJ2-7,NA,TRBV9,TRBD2,TGTGCCAGCAGCCCTTTGCTTCTAGCGGCCTACGAGCAGTACTTC,CASSPLLLAAYEQYF
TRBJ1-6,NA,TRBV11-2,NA,TGTGCCAGCAGCCCGTTGACAGCTTATAATTCACCCCTCCACTTT,CASSPLTAYNSPLHF
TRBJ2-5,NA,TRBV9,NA,TGTGCCAGCAGCGTAGTAGGGACTGTCGTTGGGGAGACCCAGTACTTC,CASSVVGTVVGETQYF
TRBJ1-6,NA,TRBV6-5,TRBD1,TGTGCCAGCAGCACCGGGGGACAGGGGAATTCACCCCTCCACTTT,CASSTGGQGNSPLHF
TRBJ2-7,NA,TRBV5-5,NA,TGTGCCAGCAGCCTGGGAGGTTCACCTACCTACGAGCAGTACTTC,CASSLGGSPTYEQYF
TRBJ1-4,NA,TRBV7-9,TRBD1,TGTGCCAGCATCCCAGGAGGGGGCAGGGCCCCTGGAAAACTGTTTTTT,CASIPGGGRAPGKLFF
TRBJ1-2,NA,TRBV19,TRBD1,TGTGCCAGTGCCGGGGGACAGGGGTACTATGGCTACACCTTC,CASAGGQGYYGYTF
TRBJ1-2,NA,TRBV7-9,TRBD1,TGTGCCAGCAGCCCTCTCGCAGGACAGGGCAACTATGGCTACACCTTC,CASSPLAGQGNYGYTF
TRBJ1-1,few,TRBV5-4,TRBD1,TGTGCCAGCAGCTTGAGCGTTGGGACAGGGGAAGGCATGAACACTGAAGCTTTCTTT,CASSLSVGTGEGMNTEAFF
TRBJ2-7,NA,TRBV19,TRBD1,TGTGCCAGTAGTTCTATCAGGACAGGGGACTACGAGCAGTACTTC,CASSSIRTGDYEQYF
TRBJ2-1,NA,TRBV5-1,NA,TGCGCCAGCAGTCAGGACAGCTACAATGAGCAGTTCTTC,CASSQDSYNEQFF
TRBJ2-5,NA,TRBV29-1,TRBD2,TGCAGCGTTGGCGCGGGGTTAGCGGGAGGAGAGACCCAGTACTTC,CSVGAGLAGGETQYF
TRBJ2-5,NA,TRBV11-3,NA,TGTGCCAGCAGCTTCGGTTTGGGCGGGACCAACCAAGAGACCCAGTACTTC,CASSFGLGGTNQETQYF
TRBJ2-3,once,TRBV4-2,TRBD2,TGTGCCAGCAGCCAAGATTATAGCGGGAGTATGGCAGATACGCAGTATTTT,CASSQDYSGSMADTQYF
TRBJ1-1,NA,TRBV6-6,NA,TGTGCCAGCAGTTGGACAGTTCCGGACACTGAAGCTTTCTTT,CASSWTVPDTEAFF
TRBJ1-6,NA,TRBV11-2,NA,TGTGCCAGCAGCCTAGTCAGTGATAATTCACCCCTCCACTTT,CASSLVSDNSPLHF
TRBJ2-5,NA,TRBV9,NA,TGTGCCAGCAGCGTATCTCACAGGGAACAGGAGACCCAGTACTTC,CASSVSHREQETQYF
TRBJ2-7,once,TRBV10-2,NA,TGCGCCAGCAGTGAGTCAGTGGGTGGAGGAGAGCAGTACTTC,CASSESVGGGEQYF
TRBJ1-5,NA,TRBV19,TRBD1,TGTGCCAGTAGTTATTCAGGGGGCTACAGTCAGCCCCAGCATTTT,CASSYSGGYSQPQHF
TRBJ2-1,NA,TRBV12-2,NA,TGTGCAAGTCGCTTAGATGGGGGGGCGGGTAGATCCTACAATGAGCAGTTCTTC,CASRLDGGAGRSYNEQFF
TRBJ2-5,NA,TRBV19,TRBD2,TGTGCCAGTAGTATAGATATCGGGGGGGCACAGGAGACCCAGTACTTC,CASSIDIGGAQETQYF
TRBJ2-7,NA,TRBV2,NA,TGTGCCAGCAGTGGCGGGCGGGCGCTCTACGAGCAGTACTTC,CASSGGRALYEQYF
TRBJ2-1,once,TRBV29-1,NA,TGCAGCGTTACGACTAGTACCTACAATGAGCAGTTCTTC,CSVTTSTYNEQFF
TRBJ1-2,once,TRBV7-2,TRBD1,TGTGCCAGCAGCTTACAGGGGGCGCGAAGCTATGGCTACACCTTC,CASSLQGARSYGYTF
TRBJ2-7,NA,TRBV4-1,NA,TGCGCCAGCAGCTTACTTAGCCTGAGCTCCTACGAGCAGTACTTC,CASSLLSLSSYEQYF
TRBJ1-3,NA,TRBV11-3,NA,TGTGCCAGCAGCTTAGCGAGCTCTGGAAACACCATATATTTT,CASSLASSGNTIYF
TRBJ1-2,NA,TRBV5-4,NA,TGTGCCAGCAGCCTAGGGGTGGGCTACACCTTC,CASSLGVGYTF
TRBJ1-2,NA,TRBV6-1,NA,TGTGCCAGCAGTGAAAGGAGCGGAACGGCTAACTATGGCTACACCTTC,CASSERSGTANYGYTF
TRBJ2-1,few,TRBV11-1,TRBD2,TGTGCCAGCAGCTTAGGGGGACTAGCGGGAGGCGGTGAGCAGTTCTTC,CASSLGGLAGGGEQFF
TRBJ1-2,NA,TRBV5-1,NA,TGCGCCAGCAGCGCAGACAAAATTGGCTACACCTTC,CASSADKIGYTF
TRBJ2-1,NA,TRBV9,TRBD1,TGTGCCAGCAGCGTCACGGACAGGGTGGGCTACAATGAGCAGTTCTTC,CASSVTDRVGYNEQFF
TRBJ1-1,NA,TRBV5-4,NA,TGTGCCAGCAGCTTGAAATCCGGAGGTGGGAAGGCTGAAGCTTTCTTT,CASSLKSGGGKAEAFF
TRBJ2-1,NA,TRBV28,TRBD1,TGTGCCAGCAGGCCACAGGGGGCGCGGAATGAGCAGTTCTTC,CASRPQGARNEQFF
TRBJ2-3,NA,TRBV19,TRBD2,TGTGCCAGTACCGAAGCGGGGGATACGCAGTATTTT,CASTEAGDTQYF
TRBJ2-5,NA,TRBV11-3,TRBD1,TGTGCCAGCAGAGGGGGCGCGGGCCAAGAGACCCAGTACTTC,CASRGGAGQETQYF
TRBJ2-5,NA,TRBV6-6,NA,TGTGCCAGCAGTTTCCAACCGACCTCAGGGGAGACCCAGTACTTC,CASSFQPTSGETQYF
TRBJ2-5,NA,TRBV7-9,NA,TGTGCCAGCAGCTGGGCAGAGACCCAGTACTTC,CASSWAETQYF
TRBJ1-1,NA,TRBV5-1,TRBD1,TGCGCCAGCAGCAAGACAGGGGGCGCTGGGATGAACACTGAAGCTTTCTTT,CASSKTGGAGMNTEAFF
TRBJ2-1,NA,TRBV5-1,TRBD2,TGCGCCAGCAGGATATATGCCGGGACTATATACAATGAGCAGTTCTTC,CASRIYAGTIYNEQFF
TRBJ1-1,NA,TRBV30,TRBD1,TGTGCCTGGAGTGTCGGGCAGGGGGGCGCTGAAGCTTTCTTT,CAWSVGQGGAEAFF
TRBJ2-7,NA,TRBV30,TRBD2,TGTGCCTGGAGTGTACGGACTAGCGGTACCTACGAGCAGTACTTC,CAWSVRTSGTYEQYF
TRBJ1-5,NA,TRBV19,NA,TGTGCCAGTAGTATAGGGTCCCCAGTCAATCAGCCCCAGCATTTT,CASSIGSPVNQPQHF
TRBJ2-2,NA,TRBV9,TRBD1,TGTGCCAGCAGCGTGCGACAGGGGGCGCACACCGGGGAGCTGTTTTTT,CASSVRQGAHTGELFF